The 18 T cell receptor beta chains below all came from one sample that was sequenced in a study of T-cell reconstitution after alpha-beta-depleted transplantation in children. This sample's TCRbeta library carried unique molecular identifier barcodes. MiXCR was run by TCRdb on the PCR reads, yielding one entry per CDR3 protein. The sample carries around 5,600 distinct CDR3 sequences, about a sixth recorded once. The sequenced sample was PBMCs, mostly from graft donor cells, obtained 180 days after TCRalphabeta/CD19-depleted stem cell transplant. These receptor sequences come from a patient aged 2-10 years who had a stem cell transplant for inherited bone marrow failure, so the T cells may come from the graft donor.

In its sample, this clonotype was seen many times. The rearrangement uses TRBV5-6 and TRBJ1-4, with TRBD1 as a possible D gene (5 bases). Germline V CDR1 and CDR2: SGHDT, YYEEEE. The CDR3 is 13 residues long. Between the trimmed V and J ends, which lost 1 base and 8 bases, there was a span of 9 bases. CDR3 protein: CASSLWGNEKLFF. CDR3 bases: TGTGCCAGCAGCTTGTGGGGGAACGAAAAACTGTTTTTT.

This clonotype was seen many times. The chain couples TRBV10-3 to TRBJ2-5, with 9 positions matching TRBD1. CDR1 ENHRY and CDR2 SYGVKD come from the germline V gene. The CDR3 is made up of 18 amino acids. Trimming removed 2 bases from V and 3 bases from J; junction bases left unmatched: 13. CDR3 in amino acids: CAISEGLWYRDREETQYF. Here the CDR3 DNA reads TGTGCCATCAGTGAGGGGCTGTGGTATCGGGACAGGGAAGAGACCCAGTACTTC.

The table lists this clonotype with many counts. This chain joins TRBV3-1 and TRBJ2-4, with TRBD2 matching over 7 bases. The CDR3 spans 14 residues. Germline lookup yields CDR1 LGHDT and CDR2 YNNKEL (reference sequence). V trimming: 1 base; J trimming: 3 bases; junction bases outside the gene matches: 0. CDR3 amino acids: CASSQGGGKNIQYF. In DNA, the CDR3 is TGTGCCAGCAGCCAAGGCGGGGGCAAAAACATTCAGTACTTC.

A remark on this clonotype: This could be a read error, since a much larger clone is one nucleotide away. This chain links TRBV9 with TRBJ2-2; 9 bases line up with TRBD2. The CDR3 is made up of 15 amino acids. Per germline, CDR1 SGDLS and CDR2 YYNGEE. J lost 9 bases, V lost 2 bases, and 8 bases had no gene match. Written as DNA, the CDR3 is TGTGCCAGCAGCGTTAGCGGGAGTTTACCCTGGGAGCTGTTTTTT. Encoded protein: CASSVSGSLPWELFF.

This clonotype appeared many times. The rearrangement links TRBV20-1 to TRBJ1-4; 8 bases match TRBD1. V was pared by 6 bases and J by 4 bases, with 7 bases of the junction left unmatched. The germline V gene has CDR1 DFQATT and CDR2 SNEGSKA (reference sequence). The CDR3 runs 14 residues. CDR3 nucleotides: TGCAGTGCCACAGGACAGGGCCTTAATGAAAAACTGTTTTTT. This gives the protein CSATGQGLNEKLFF.

This clonotype was seen many times. The chain couples TRBV30 to TRBJ2-1, with D unresolved. This CDR3 has 13 residues. V was shortened by 2 bases and J by 0 bases, with 5 bases between the two germline ends. CDR1 is GTSNPN and CDR2 is SVGIG in the germline V gene (reference sequence). The DNA for the CDR3 is TGTGCCTGGAGTCCGGACTCCTACAATGAGCAGTTCTTC. Protein product: CAWSPDSYNEQFF.

This clonotype was observed many times. This sequence joins TRBV5-1 and TRBJ2-3, with TRBD2 matching over 7 bases. V was clipped by 1 base and J by 1 base; unmatched bases: 0. Germline loops: CDR1 SGHRS, CDR2 YFSETQ. This CDR3 is 14 amino acids long. CDR3 sequence reads: CASSLTSGTDTQYF. CDR3 DNA: TGCGCCAGCAGCTTGACTAGCGGCACAGATACGCAGTATTTT.

This clonotype was counted ten times or more. The chain joins TRBV5-1 to TRBJ2-7; TRBD1 is a possible D gene (5 bases). Germline values: CDR1 SGHRS, CDR2 YFSETQ. Trimming took 5 bases from V and 3 from J, leaving 12 bases between them. CDR3 length: 13 residues. CDR3 nucleotide sequence: TGCGCCAGCAGGTCGGTAGACAGCTACGAGCAGTACTTC. It codes for CASRSVDSYEQYF.

V usage is TRBV7-9 and J usage is TRBJ2-5; possible D gene TRBD2, 6 bases. Germline CDR1 and CDR2: SEHNR and FQNEAQ (reference sequence). There are 15 residues in the CDR3. Trimming stripped 5 bases from V and 5 bases from J, with 18 bases between. The CDR3 reads CASSPTSTSQETQYF. CDR3 DNA: TGTGCCAGCAGCCCGACTAGTACGTCCCAGGAGACCCAGTACTTC.

Ten or more counts support this clonotype. CDR3 in amino acids: CASSLAGGTDTQYF. The DNA of the CDR3 is TGTGCCAGCAGCTTAGCGGGAGGCACAGATACGCAGTATTTT. V is TRBV7-2 and J is TRBJ2-3; a possible D gene is TRBD2 (5 bases). The CDR3 covers 14 residues. V lost 0 bases and J 1 base, leaving 5 bases between the germline ends. CDR1 SGHTA and CDR2 FQGNSA come from the germline V gene.

This clonotype was counted many times. The chain employs TRBV7-2 and TRBJ2-1; 11 bases are shared with TRBD2. The CDR3 totals 15 residues. The V gene end was trimmed by 3 bases and the J gene end by 6 bases; junction bases not matched to a gene: 4. The germline CDR1 and CDR2 sequences are SGHTA and FQGNSA. CDR3 nucleotide sequence: TGTGCCAGCAGCTTGGTAGCGGGAGGGAGCAATGAGCAGTTCTTC. Translating it yields CASSLVAGGSNEQFF.

The V and J genes are TRBV6-5 and TRBJ1-2; no clear D. Germline CDR1 MNHEY, CDR2 SVGAGI. The CDR3 contains 11 residues. The V end lost 6 bases, the J end lost 2 bases, and 4 bases lay between the germline ends. CDR3 region: CASRQNYGYTF. The CDR3 nucleotides are TGTGCCAGCAGGCAAAACTATGGCTACACCTTC.

At least ten counts were recorded for this clonotype. In nucleotides, the CDR3 is TGTGCCAGCAGCTTAGGAGGGACGGTAGGGACCGGGGAGCTGTTTTTT. Its translation: CASSLGGTVGTGELFF. The chain carries TRBV7-2 and TRBJ2-2, with D perhaps being TRBD1 or TRBD2 (5 bases each). V was pared by 1 base and J by 5 bases, with 14 bases between. The CDR3 covers 16 residues. CDR1 is SGHTA and CDR2 is FQGNSA in the germline V gene. The full variable domain, completed using reference TRBV7-2 and TRBJ2-2, is GAGVSQSPSNKVTEKGKDVELRCDPISGHTALYWYRQSLGQGLEFLIYFQGNSAPDKSGLPSDRFSAERTGGSVSTLTIQRTQQEDSAVYLCASSLGGTVGTGELFFGEGSRLTVL.

This chain joins TRBV5-1 and TRBJ2-3; D uncertain. CDR1 and CDR2 from the germline V gene are SGHRS and YFSETQ. CDR3 length: 13 residues. The V gene lost 3 bases and the J gene lost 4 bases, with 9 bases spanning the gap. CDR3 coding DNA: TGCGCCAGCAGCTCCATAGGGTCAGATACGCAGTATTTT. Translating gives CASSSIGSDTQYF.

This rearrangement joins TRBV6-2 or TRBV6-3 to TRBJ2-7; 7 nucleotides match TRBD1. Germline V gene sequence: CDR1 MNHEY, CDR2 SVGEGT. The CDR3 is 13 residues long. The V segment lost 2 bases and the J segment 13 bases; nucleotides outside the gene matches: 11. The DNA for the CDR3 is TGTGCCAGCAGTTACCAACTACAGGGGAACCAATACTTC. Translation: CASSYQLQGNQYF.

This chain links TRBV1 with TRBJ1-1. TRBV1 constitutes a pseudogene. This CDR3 is built from 13 residues. CDR3 DNA sequence: TGCACCAGCAGCCAAGAGGCAGACCCTGAAGCTTTCTTT. Translating it yields CTSSQEADPEAFF.

At least ten counts were recorded for this clonotype. The rearrangement links TRBV7-2 to TRBJ1-2, with D uncertain. The V end lost 5 bases, the J end lost 0 bases, and 4 bases lay between the germline ends. There are 12 residues in the CDR3. The germline V gene encodes CDR1 SGHTA and CDR2 FQGNSA. The CDR3 DNA reads TGTGCCAGCAGCCCAGCTAACTATGGCTACACCTTC. It codes for CASSPANYGYTF.

Regarding this clonotype: A much larger clone differs by one base, so this may be a read error. The V call is TRBV4-1, the J call TRBJ1-5, with 7 bases lining up with TRBD1. The CDR3 has 17 residues. J gave up 0 bases and V 1 base, and 6 bases lay outside the gene matches. Germline V gene sequence: CDR1 MGHRA, CDR2 YSYEKL. The chain's CDR3 is CASSQGTGWDSNQPQHF. The CDR3 DNA reads TGCGCCAGCAGCCAAGGGACAGGTTGGGATAGCAATCAGCCCCAGCATTTT.